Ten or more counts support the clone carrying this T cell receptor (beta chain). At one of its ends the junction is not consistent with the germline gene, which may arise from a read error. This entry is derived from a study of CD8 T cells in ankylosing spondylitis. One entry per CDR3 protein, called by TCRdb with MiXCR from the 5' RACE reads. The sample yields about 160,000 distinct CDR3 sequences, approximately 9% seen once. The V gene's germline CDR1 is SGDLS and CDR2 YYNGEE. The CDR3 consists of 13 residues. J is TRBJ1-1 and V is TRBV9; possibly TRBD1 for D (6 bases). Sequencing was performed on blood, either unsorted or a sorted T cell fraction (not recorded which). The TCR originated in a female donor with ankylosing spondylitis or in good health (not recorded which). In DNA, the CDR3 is TGCGCCAGCTCCCCGGGAGGGGGCACTGAAGCTTTCTTT. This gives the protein CASSPGGGTEAFF. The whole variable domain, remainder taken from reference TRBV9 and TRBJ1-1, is DSGVTQTPKHLITATGQRVTLRCSPRSGDLSVYWYQQSLDQGLQFLIQYYNGEERAKGNILERFSAQQFPDLHSELNLSSLELGDSALYFCASSPGGGTEAFFGQGTRLTVV.